These 22 T cell receptor beta chains were all obtained from the same sample, sequenced in a study of blood T cell repertoires in COVID-19. Here immunoSEQ multiplex PCR was the method, and the copy in TCRdb shows in-frame clones only, minus some. The table lists 35,000 to 50,000 clones, roughly 84% of them singletons. Sequenced material: peripheral blood. The receptor set was obtained from a woman in her 70s with acute or convalescent COVID-19.

CDR3 bases: TGTGCCAGCAGCCCCGAGAACCAGGAGGGGCAGTTCTTC. This translates into CASSPENQEGQFF. The chain is built from TRBV14 and TRBJ2-1, with D perhaps TRBD2 (6 bases). The V and J ends lost 4 bases and 12 bases respectively, with 16 bases between them. CDR1 is SGHDN, CDR2 FVKESK, per germline. CDR3 length equals 13 residues.

This clone was seen a few times. This rearrangement joins TRBV5-1 to TRBJ2-5; TRBD1 agrees at 7 bases. This CDR3 is 13 amino acids long. Per germline, CDR1 SGHRS and CDR2 YFSETQ. V gave up 4 bases and J gave up 5 bases; unmatched junction bases: 5. CDR3 sequence: CASSEQGRETQYF. CDR3 nucleotide sequence: TGCGCCAGCAGCGAACAGGGGCGGGAGACCCAGTACTTC.

The CDR3 nucleotides are TGTGCCAGTACCACTCGGGGATATAGTTTTTATGAGCAGTTCTTC. The encoded protein is CASTTRGYSFYEQFF. The rearrangement joins TRBV19 to TRBJ2-1, with TRBD2 as a possible D gene (5 bases). V was pared by 7 bases and J by 8 bases, with 21 bases between. The CDR3 totals 15 residues. Per the germline V gene, CDR1 is LNHDA and CDR2 is SQIVND (reference sequence).

The chain couples TRBV19 to TRBJ1-3; the match to TRBD1 covers 9 bases. The CDR3 totals 14 residues. Germline CDR1 LNHDA, CDR2 SQIVND (reference sequence). J gave up 3 bases and V 7 bases, and 4 bases lay outside the gene matches. Here the CDR3 reads CASKQGADGNTIYF. CDR3 sequence (DNA): TGTGCCAGTAAACAGGGGGCCGATGGAAACACCATATATTTT.

The chain links TRBV18 to TRBJ2-5; 7 bases are a match to TRBD2. Germline V gene sequence: CDR1 KGHSH, CDR2 LQKENI. The CDR3 is 13 residues long. V shed 8 bases, J shed 4 bases, and the junction held 7 bases outside the gene matches. The CDR3 loop is CASGLAGAETQYF. CDR3 nucleotide sequence: TGTGCCAGCGGCCTGGCGGGAGCAGAGACCCAGTACTTC.

This chain connects TRBV5-5 to TRBJ1-6; TRBD1 matches 9 bases. The germline gives CDR1 SGHKS, CDR2 YYEKEE (reference sequence). V lost 4 bases to trimming and J lost 13 bases; unmatched junction nucleotides: 6. The CDR3 length is 13 residues. The CDR3 nucleotides read TGTGCCAGCAGCGGGACAGGGCTTCAGCCCCTCCACTTT. This codes for CASSGTGLQPLHF.

V gene TRBV19 combines with J gene TRBJ2-7; D ambiguous. V was pared by 6 bases and J by 1 base, with 16 bases between. The CDR3 loop spans 15 amino acids. The germline V gene encodes CDR1 LNHDA and CDR2 SQIVND (reference sequence). This chain's CDR3 is CASSNDGRNSYEQYF. The CDR3 DNA reads TGTGCCAGTAGCAATGACGGCAGGAATTCCTACGAGCAGTACTTC.

The chain is built from TRBV11-2 and TRBJ1-2, with D maybe TRBD1 (6 bases). Germline loops: CDR1 SGHAT, CDR2 FQNNGV. Trimming took 1 base from V and 5 from J, leaving 14 bases between them. CDR3 length: 15 amino acids. The CDR3 nucleotides read TGTGCCAGCAGCTTAGTGGAGACAGGAGTATATGGCTACACCTTC. Translating gives CASSLVETGVYGYTF.

The chain carries TRBV6-1 and TRBJ1-1, with D tentatively TRBD1 (5 bases). The CDR3 extends over 13 amino acids. Germline V gene data show CDR1 as MNHNS and CDR2 as SASEGT. The V end was cut by 0 bases, the J end by 6 bases, with 8 bases between. The CDR3 reads CASSEAGGAEAFF. The CDR3 nucleotides read TGTGCCAGCAGTGAAGCGGGGGGAGCTGAAGCTTTCTTT.

The chain is built from TRBV18 and TRBJ2-1; D might be TRBD1 (8 bases). V lost 3 bases and J 7 bases, leaving 19 bases between the germline ends. The germline gives CDR1 KGHSH, CDR2 LQKENI. The CDR3 is 16 residues long. CDR3 region: CASSPQGAGVGNEQFF. CDR3 DNA: TGTGCCAGCTCACCCCAGGGGGCGGGAGTCGGTAATGAGCAGTTCTTC.

This clone was seen a few times. The J gene is TRBJ1-3, the V gene TRBV3-1 (or the pseudogene TRBV3-2); D is ambiguous. Germline-derived CDR1 and CDR2 are LGHDT and YNNKEL (reference sequence). The CDR3 contains 15 residues. Trimming cost V 4 bases and J 0 bases, with 10 bases left between them. In DNA form, the CDR3 reads TGTGCCAGCAGCCCCCCATCGAGCTCTGGAAACACCATATATTTT. Amino acids: CASSPPSSSGNTIYF.

The rearrangement joins TRBV30 to TRBJ1-6; tentative D call: TRBD1 (5 bases). V lost 4 bases and J 9 bases, leaving 16 bases between the germline ends. Germline V lookup: CDR1 GTSNPN, CDR2 SVGIG (reference sequence). This CDR3 region has 14 residues. Here the CDR3 reads CAWTKAAQGSPLHF. The CDR3 DNA reads TGTGCCTGGACCAAGGCAGCTCAGGGTTCACCCCTCCACTTT. The entire variable domain, with the rest obtained from reference TRBV30 and TRBJ1-6, is as follows: SQTIHQWPATLVQPVGSPLSLECTVEGTSNPNLYWYRQAAGRGLQLLFYSVGIGQISSEVPQNLSASRPQDRQFILSSKKLLLSDSGFYLCAWTKAAQGSPLHFGNGTRLTVT.

The chain joins TRBV5-8 to TRBJ2-7; a possible D gene is TRBD1 (5 bases). The CDR3 runs to 15 residues. The V gene lost 0 bases and the J gene lost 7 bases, with 17 bases spanning the gap. Looked up from germline, CDR1 is SGHTS and CDR2 is YDEGEE. The CDR3 DNA reads as TGTGCCAGCAGCTTGGCCGTTGTCAGGGTGGTGGAGCAGTACTTC. It is translated as CASSLAVVRVVEQYF.

The chain carries TRBV30 and TRBJ2-4, with 12 bases that match TRBD2. CDR1 is GTSNPN and CDR2 is SVGIG in the germline V gene (reference sequence). The CDR3 length is 20 residues. The V and J ends lost 1 base and 1 base, in that order; junction bases with no gene match: 14. The DNA for the CDR3 is TGTGCCTGGAGTGAAGAGGGGGCTAGCGGGAGGGCCGCGGCCAAAAACATTCAGTACTTC. It specifies CAWSEEGASGRAAAKNIQYF.

V gene TRBV28 combines with J gene TRBJ1-2; a possible D gene is TRBD1 (5 bases). Per the germline V gene, CDR1 is MDHEN and CDR2 is SYDVKM. Trimming pared 6 bases from V and 14 bases from J, leaving 16 bases between. This CDR3 has 11 amino acids. This chain's CDR3 is CASSSPGFRTF. The DNA of the CDR3 is TGTGCCAGCAGCTCACCAGGGTTTCGGACCTTC.

The chain employs TRBV19 and TRBJ1-2, with D unclear. CDR1 and CDR2 from the germline V gene are LNHDA and SQIVND (reference sequence). V lost 4 bases and J lost 0, with 3 bases in between. The CDR3 has 12 residues. In DNA form, the CDR3 reads TGTGCCAGTAGTAGGCCTAACTATGGCTACACCTTC. It encodes CASSRPNYGYTF.

CDR3 amino acids: CASTTPIAVYNEQFF. The CDR3 DNA reads as TGTGCCAGCACCACCCCTATAGCGGTCTACAATGAGCAGTTCTTC. The chain joins TRBV28 to TRBJ2-1, with D possibly TRBD2 on 6 matching bases. The CDR3 runs 15 residues. Per germline, CDR1 MDHEN and CDR2 SYDVKM. The V end lost 7 bases, the J end lost 3 bases, and 16 bases lay between the germline ends.

V and J are TRBV15 and TRBJ2-1, with D uncertain. The germline V gene encodes CDR1 LNHNV and CDR2 YYDKDF (reference sequence). V was pared by 8 bases and J by 5 bases, with 13 bases between. The CDR3 has 13 amino acids. The CDR3 loop reads CATYSFENNEQFF. The CDR3, as DNA: TGTGCCACCTACTCGTTTGAAAACAATGAGCAGTTCTTC.

This clone was detected only a few times. This chain connects TRBV29-1 to TRBJ1-2; D is undetermined. The CDR3 contains 12 residues. The germline V gene has CDR1 SQVTM and CDR2 ANQGSEA. V dropped 4 bases and J dropped 2 bases, with 8 bases sitting between them. CDR3 residues: CSVGSENYGYTF. As DNA, the CDR3 is TGCAGCGTTGGGAGCGAGAACTATGGCTACACCTTC.

The rearrangement links TRBV25-1 to TRBJ2-7; 7 bases map to TRBD2. CDR3 size: 16 residues. Germline loops: CDR1 MGHDK, CDR2 SYGVNS. With V trimmed by 4 bases and J by 2 bases, 11 bases remained unmatched. The CDR3 sequence: CASSGGRLALTYEQYF. The CDR3, as DNA: TGTGCCAGCAGTGGGGGAAGACTAGCTCTAACCTACGAGCAGTACTTC.

The V call is TRBV27, the J call TRBJ2-7; TRBD1 matches at 8 bases. Looked up from germline, CDR1 is MNHEY and CDR2 is SMNVEV (reference sequence). This CDR3 region has 14 residues. V shed 5 bases, J shed 2 bases, and the junction held 5 bases outside the gene matches. CDR3 in amino acids: CASSPLDRAYEQYF. The CDR3 DNA reads TGTGCCAGCAGTCCCCTGGACAGGGCCTACGAGCAGTACTTC.

The rearrangement uses TRBV7-9 and TRBJ1-1; D uncertain. Germline CDR1 reads SEHNR; CDR2 reads FQNEAQ (reference sequence). The CDR3 spans 12 residues. With 2 bases removed from V and 5 bases from J, the gap between germline ends came to 6 bases. CDR3 coding DNA: TGTGCCAGCAGCTTAACGGGGACTGAAGCTTTCTTT. This translates into CASSLTGTEAFF.